This TCR beta chain was sequenced in a study of naive and memory T cell subsets. The study, taken as a whole, reports: The power law exponent of TCR abundance differed between naive and memory cells. Clonotypes here are unpaired alpha or beta chain sequences. Over 95% of naive TCR sequences appeared only once after error correction, unlike memory subsets.

This CDR3 comprises 14 residues. V lost 2 bases and J 7 bases, leaving 15 bases between the germline ends. CDR1 and CDR2 from the germline V gene are SGHTA and FQGTGA. The beta constant-region primer was an equimolar mix of two oligonucleotides covering TRBC1 and TRBC2. Ligation attached a single-stranded oligonucleotide with a 12-nucleotide UMI and the SP2 primer to the cDNA 3' end. TCRdb recomputed calls from the UMI-ligation and nested PCR reads with MiXCR, one row per CDR3 protein. The top ten clones hold more than 15% of a sample with under 35,000 distinct CDR3 sequences, about 10% of them seen once. With regard to this clonotype: Its target is not known. A read error is possible here, since a much larger clone lies one base away.

This rearrangement joins TRBV7-3 to TRBJ2-7, with D possibly TRBD2 on 6 matching bases. The receptor comes from a human donor in good health. Sequencing was performed on effector memory CD4+ T cells from blood. Subset in this sample: effector memory, CD45RA- CD27-. The CDR3 region has the DNA TGTGCCAGCAGCTTAGGAGGGGAGAGTGAGGAGCAGTACTTC. Amino acid sequence: CASSLGGESEEQYF.